A selection of T cell receptor beta chains follows, all from one sample in a study of human CD4 T cells and Enterobacteriaceae. Here immunoSEQ multiplex PCR was the method, and the copy in TCRdb shows in-frame clones only, minus some. Here the sample spans tens of thousands of clones, roughly 79% being singletons. The material sequenced was memory CD4+ T cells from blood. The source of these receptors is a human donor in good health. Both conserved end residues are part of each CDR3. The order of the fields is CDR3 length, V gene, J gene, CDR3 protein.

len: 15; v_gene: TRBV19; j_gene: TRBJ1-3; CDR3aa: CASSMYGAPGNTIYF
len: 18; v_gene: TRBV5-1; j_gene: TRBJ2-2; CDR3aa: CASSLRGSGDLNTGELFF
len: 13; v_gene: TRBV6-6; j_gene: TRBJ1-1; CDR3aa: CASSYETGLEAFF
len: 16; v_gene: TRBV19; j_gene: TRBJ1-5; CDR3aa: CASTKKGSNSNQPQHF
len: 14; v_gene: TRBV5-8; j_gene: TRBJ1-4; CDR3aa: CASSPDRGDEKLFF
len: 14; v_gene: TRBV14; j_gene: TRBJ1-4; CDR3aa: CASSHRVRNEKLFF
len: 15; v_gene: TRBV10-3; j_gene: TRBJ2-1; CDR3aa: CAAQGTSGLNNEQFF
len: 12; v_gene: TRBV18; j_gene: TRBJ2-2; CDR3aa: CASSGPRGELFF
len: 15; v_gene: TRBV7-3; j_gene: TRBJ2-1; CDR3aa: CASSLSAGGYNEQFF
len: 12; v_gene: TRBV7-2; j_gene: TRBJ2-3; CDR3aa: CASSPTRDTQYF
len: 16; v_gene: TRBV12-5; j_gene: TRBJ1-5; CDR3aa: CASGLVTGGGNQPQHF
len: 15; v_gene: TRBV11-3; j_gene: TRBJ2-2; CDR3aa: CASSTSRGDTGELFF
len: 15; v_gene: TRBV9; j_gene: TRBJ1-1; CDR3aa: CASSLDSGLNTEAFF
len: 16; v_gene: TRBV9; j_gene: TRBJ2-1; CDR3aa: CASSGALARGYNEQFF
len: 13; v_gene: TRBV6-1; j_gene: TRBJ1-5; CDR3aa: CASCLNSNQPQHF
len: 13; v_gene: TRBV6-5; j_gene: TRBJ1-1; CDR3aa: CASRHGPHTEAFF
len: 16; v_gene: TRBV7-3; j_gene: TRBJ2-2; CDR3aa: CASSLTSGAPVGELFF
len: 14; v_gene: TRBV2; j_gene: TRBJ2-1; CDR3aa: CASTVDAGGNEQFF
len: 13; v_gene: TRBV29-1; j_gene: TRBJ2-4; CDR3aa: CSTLFSGRAFQYF
len: 12; v_gene: TRBV27; j_gene: TRBJ2-7; CDR3aa: CASSRGGDEQYF
len: 12; v_gene: TRBV28; j_gene: TRBJ1-3; CDR3aa: CASSLAGNTIYF
len: 15; v_gene: TRBV9; j_gene: TRBJ2-2; CDR3aa: CASSVDGPNTGELFF